What follows are 5 T cell receptor beta chains derived from one specimen sequenced in a study of read filtering for tumor transcriptome and immune sequencing. The library was built from 400 to 500 ng RNA with molecular barcoded adaptors for alpha/delta and beta/gamma chains. MiXCR, applied by TCRdb to the reads, yields one record per CDR3 protein. The sample includes around 5,200 distinct CDR3 sequences, just over 20% of them seen just once. The sequenced sample consisted of a population of CD138-negative cells sorted from bone marrow. The receptors were gathered from a donor at least 40 years old with multiple myeloma.

Concerning this clonotype: Germline is not matched at one junction end, which may reflect a read error. The chain is built from TRBV5-6 and TRBJ2-3; D is perhaps TRBD2 (7 bases). The CDR3 extends over 18 amino acids. Germline V gene data show CDR1 as SGHDT and CDR2 as YYEEEE. The DNA of the CDR3 is TGTGCCGGCAGCTTGCTAAGGGACGGGGGGCGGAACACAGATACGCAGTATTTT. This sequence encodes CAGSLLRDGGRNTDTQYF.

By proportion, this clonotype is medium-sized. V gene TRBV28 combines with J gene TRBJ2-3; 10 bases map to TRBD2. After removal of 3 bases from V and 3 bases from J, the junction contained 18 bases not matched to a gene. The CDR3 has 20 residues. Germline CDR1 is MDHEN and CDR2 is SYDVKM. CDR3 nucleotides: TGTGCCAGCAGTTTCCCACTTACAGCGCTAGCGGGAGCTGGTACAGATACGCAGTATTTT. Its protein product is CASSFPLTALAGAGTDTQYF.

This clonotype appeared a few times. The CDR3 carries no conserved terminal phenylalanine or tryptophan, so it likely arises from a read error. The DNA is omitted, as the CDR3 cannot be located on it reliably, and the CDR3 follows TCRdb's listing. This sequence joins TRBV4-1 and TRBJ1-4; TRBD1, as called in the table, went unchecked against the DNA. The V gene's germline CDR1 is MGHRA and CDR2 YSYEKL. With termini counted, the CDR3 has 13 amino acids. The CDR3: CASSQQDAGTRVL.

This clonotype qualifies as medium-sized. This sequence joins TRBV29-1 and TRBJ2-5; 11 bases match TRBD2. With 6 bases clipped from V and 0 bases from J, the junction kept 6 bases outside the gene matches. CDR1 is SQVTM, CDR2 ANQGSEA, per germline. This CDR3 contains 15 residues. The CDR3 DNA reads TGCAGCGTGGCCCCTAGCGGGGGGTACCAAGAGACCCAGTACTTC. It translates to CSVAPSGGYQETQYF.

Of note for this clonotype: This likely traces to a read error, being one base from a far larger clone. V and J are TRBV6-6 and TRBJ2-1, with a possible D match to TRBD1 (7 bases). The V and J ends lost 5 bases and 10 bases respectively, with 21 bases between them. Per the germline V gene, CDR1 is MNHNY and CDR2 is SVGAGI (reference sequence). The CDR3 length is 15 residues. CDR3 coding DNA: TGTGCCAGCAGTCCTCAGGGCAGGGGGACTTACGAGCAGTTCTTC. Its protein product is CASSPQGRGTYEQFF.